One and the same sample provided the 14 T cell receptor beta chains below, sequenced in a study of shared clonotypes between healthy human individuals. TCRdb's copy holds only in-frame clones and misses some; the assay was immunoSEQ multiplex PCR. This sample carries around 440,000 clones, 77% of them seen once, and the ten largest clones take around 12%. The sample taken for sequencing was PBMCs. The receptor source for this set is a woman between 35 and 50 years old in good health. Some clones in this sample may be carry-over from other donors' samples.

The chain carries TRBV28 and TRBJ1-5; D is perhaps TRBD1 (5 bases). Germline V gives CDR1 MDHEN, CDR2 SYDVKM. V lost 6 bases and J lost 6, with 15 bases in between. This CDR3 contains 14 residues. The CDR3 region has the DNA TGTGCCAGCAGCCCCGGGGGGACGGGTCAGCCCCAGCATTTT. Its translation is CASSPGGTGQPQHF. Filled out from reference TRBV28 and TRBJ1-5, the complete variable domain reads DVKVTQSSRYLVKRTGEKVFLECVQDMDHENMFWYRQDPGLGLRLIYFSYDVKMKEKGDIPEGYSVSREKKERFSLILESASTNQTSMYLCASSPGGTGQPQHFGDGTRLSIL.

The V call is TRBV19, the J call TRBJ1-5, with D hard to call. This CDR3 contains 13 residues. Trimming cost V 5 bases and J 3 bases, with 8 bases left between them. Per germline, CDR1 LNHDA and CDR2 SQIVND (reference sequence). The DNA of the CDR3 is TGTGCCAGTAGTGACGTAGTCAATCAGCCCCAGCATTTT. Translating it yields CASSDVVNQPQHF.

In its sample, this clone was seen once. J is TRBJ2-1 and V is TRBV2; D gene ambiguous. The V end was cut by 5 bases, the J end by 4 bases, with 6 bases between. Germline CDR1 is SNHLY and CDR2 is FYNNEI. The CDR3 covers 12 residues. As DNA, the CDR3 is TGTGCCAGCAGTCGGGCATACAATGAGCAGTTCTTC. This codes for CASSRAYNEQFF.

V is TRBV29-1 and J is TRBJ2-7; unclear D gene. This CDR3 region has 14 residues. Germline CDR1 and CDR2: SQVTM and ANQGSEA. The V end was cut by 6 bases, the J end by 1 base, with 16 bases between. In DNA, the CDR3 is TGCAGCGTCTCTCCCCACGACGGGTCCTACGAGCAGTACTTC. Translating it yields CSVSPHDGSYEQYF.

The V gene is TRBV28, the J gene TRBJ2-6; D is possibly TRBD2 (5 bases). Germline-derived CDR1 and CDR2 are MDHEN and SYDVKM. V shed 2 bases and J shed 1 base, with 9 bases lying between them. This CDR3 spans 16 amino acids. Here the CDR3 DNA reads TGTGCCAGCAGTTTACCTAGCAAATCTGGGGCCAACGTCCTGACTTTC. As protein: CASSLPSKSGANVLTF.

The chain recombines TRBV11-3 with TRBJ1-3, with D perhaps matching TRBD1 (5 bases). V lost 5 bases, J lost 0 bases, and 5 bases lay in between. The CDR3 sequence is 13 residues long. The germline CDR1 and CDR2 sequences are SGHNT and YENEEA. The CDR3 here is CASSGGSGNTIYF. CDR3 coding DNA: TGTGCCAGCAGCGGGGGCTCTGGAAACACCATATATTTT. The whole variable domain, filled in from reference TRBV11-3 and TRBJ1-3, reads EAGVVQSPRYKIIEKKQPVAFWCNPISGHNTLYWYLQNLGQGPELLIRYENEEAVDDSQLPKDRFSAERLKGVDSTLKIQPAELGDSAVYLCASSGGSGNTIYFGEGSWLTVV.

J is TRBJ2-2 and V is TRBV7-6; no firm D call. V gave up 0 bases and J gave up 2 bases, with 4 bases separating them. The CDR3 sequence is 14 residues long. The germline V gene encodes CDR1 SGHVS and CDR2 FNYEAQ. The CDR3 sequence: CASSLAGNTGELFF. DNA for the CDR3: TGTGCCAGCAGCTTAGCGGGCAACACCGGGGAGCTGTTTTTT.

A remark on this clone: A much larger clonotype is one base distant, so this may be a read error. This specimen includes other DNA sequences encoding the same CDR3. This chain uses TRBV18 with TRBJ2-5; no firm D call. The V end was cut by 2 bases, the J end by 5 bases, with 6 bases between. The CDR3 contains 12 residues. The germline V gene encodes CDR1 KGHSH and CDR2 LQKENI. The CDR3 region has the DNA TGTGCCAGCTCACCAGCCGGGGAGACCCAGTACTTC. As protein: CASSPAGETQYF.

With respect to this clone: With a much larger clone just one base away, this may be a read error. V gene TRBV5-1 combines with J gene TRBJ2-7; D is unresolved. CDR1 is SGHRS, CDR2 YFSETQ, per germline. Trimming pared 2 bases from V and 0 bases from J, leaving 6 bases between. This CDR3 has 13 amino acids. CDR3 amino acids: CASSFQSSYEQYV. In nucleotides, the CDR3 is TGCGCCAGCAGCTTCCAGAGCTCCTACGAGCAGTACGTC.

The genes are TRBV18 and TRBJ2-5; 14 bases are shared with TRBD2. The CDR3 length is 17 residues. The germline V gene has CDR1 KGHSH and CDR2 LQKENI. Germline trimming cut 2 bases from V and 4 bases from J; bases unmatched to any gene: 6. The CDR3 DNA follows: TGTGCCAGCTCACCAAGGGGACTAGCGGGAGAAGGAGAGACCCAGTACTTC. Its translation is CASSPRGLAGEGETQYF.

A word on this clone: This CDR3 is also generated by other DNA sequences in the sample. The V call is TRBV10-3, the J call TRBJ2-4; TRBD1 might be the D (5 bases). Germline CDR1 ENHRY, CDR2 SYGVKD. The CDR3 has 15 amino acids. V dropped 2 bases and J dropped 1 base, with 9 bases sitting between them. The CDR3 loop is CAISETGLAKNIQYF. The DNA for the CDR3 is TGTGCCATCAGTGAGACAGGTTTGGCCAAAAACATTCAGTACTTC.

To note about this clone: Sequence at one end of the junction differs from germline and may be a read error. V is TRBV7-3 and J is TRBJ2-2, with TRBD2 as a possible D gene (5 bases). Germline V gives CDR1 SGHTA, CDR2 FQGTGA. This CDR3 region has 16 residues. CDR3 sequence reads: CASSLDSDLNTGELLF. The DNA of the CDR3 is TGTGCCAGCAGCCTGGATAGCGACCTTAACACCGGGGAGCTGCTTTTT.

Written as DNA, the CDR3 is TGTGCCAGCAGTCTGACAGGGTCCCCGGACGATGTTGCTTTCTTT. This sequence encodes CASSLTGSPDDVAFF. The chain uses TRBV28 and TRBJ1-1; 7 nucleotides match TRBD1. Germline loops: CDR1 MDHEN, CDR2 SYDVKM. CDR3 length: 15 residues. With V trimmed by 5 bases and J by 11 bases, 17 bases remained unmatched. The full variable domain, rest sourced from reference TRBV28 and TRBJ1-1, is DVKVTQSSRYLVKRTGEKVFLECVQDMDHENMFWYRQDPGLGLRLIYFSYDVKMKEKGDIPEGYSVSREKKERFSLILESASTNQTSMYLCASSLTGSPDDVAFFGQGTRLTVV.

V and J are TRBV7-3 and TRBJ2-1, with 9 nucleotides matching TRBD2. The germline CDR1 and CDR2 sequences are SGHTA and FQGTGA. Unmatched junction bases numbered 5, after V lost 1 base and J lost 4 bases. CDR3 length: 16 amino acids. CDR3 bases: TGTGCCAGCAGCTTAATGGCTAGCGGGGATTACAATGAGCAGTTCTTC. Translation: CASSLMASGDYNEQFF.